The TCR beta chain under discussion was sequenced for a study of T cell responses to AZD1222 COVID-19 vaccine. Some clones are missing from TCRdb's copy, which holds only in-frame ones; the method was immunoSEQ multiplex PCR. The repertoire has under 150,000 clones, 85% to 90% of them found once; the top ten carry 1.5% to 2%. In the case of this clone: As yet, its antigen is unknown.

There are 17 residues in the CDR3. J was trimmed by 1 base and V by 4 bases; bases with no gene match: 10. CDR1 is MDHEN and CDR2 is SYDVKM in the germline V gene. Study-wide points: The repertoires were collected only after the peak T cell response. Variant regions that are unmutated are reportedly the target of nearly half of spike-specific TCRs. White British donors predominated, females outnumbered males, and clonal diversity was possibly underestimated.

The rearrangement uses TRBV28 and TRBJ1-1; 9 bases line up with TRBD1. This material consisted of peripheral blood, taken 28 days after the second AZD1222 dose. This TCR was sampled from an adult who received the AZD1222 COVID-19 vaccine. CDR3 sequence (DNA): TGTGCCAGCAGTTCACTTCCCGGGACAGGGCCGAACACTGAAGCTTTCTTT. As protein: CASSSLPGTGPNTEAFF.